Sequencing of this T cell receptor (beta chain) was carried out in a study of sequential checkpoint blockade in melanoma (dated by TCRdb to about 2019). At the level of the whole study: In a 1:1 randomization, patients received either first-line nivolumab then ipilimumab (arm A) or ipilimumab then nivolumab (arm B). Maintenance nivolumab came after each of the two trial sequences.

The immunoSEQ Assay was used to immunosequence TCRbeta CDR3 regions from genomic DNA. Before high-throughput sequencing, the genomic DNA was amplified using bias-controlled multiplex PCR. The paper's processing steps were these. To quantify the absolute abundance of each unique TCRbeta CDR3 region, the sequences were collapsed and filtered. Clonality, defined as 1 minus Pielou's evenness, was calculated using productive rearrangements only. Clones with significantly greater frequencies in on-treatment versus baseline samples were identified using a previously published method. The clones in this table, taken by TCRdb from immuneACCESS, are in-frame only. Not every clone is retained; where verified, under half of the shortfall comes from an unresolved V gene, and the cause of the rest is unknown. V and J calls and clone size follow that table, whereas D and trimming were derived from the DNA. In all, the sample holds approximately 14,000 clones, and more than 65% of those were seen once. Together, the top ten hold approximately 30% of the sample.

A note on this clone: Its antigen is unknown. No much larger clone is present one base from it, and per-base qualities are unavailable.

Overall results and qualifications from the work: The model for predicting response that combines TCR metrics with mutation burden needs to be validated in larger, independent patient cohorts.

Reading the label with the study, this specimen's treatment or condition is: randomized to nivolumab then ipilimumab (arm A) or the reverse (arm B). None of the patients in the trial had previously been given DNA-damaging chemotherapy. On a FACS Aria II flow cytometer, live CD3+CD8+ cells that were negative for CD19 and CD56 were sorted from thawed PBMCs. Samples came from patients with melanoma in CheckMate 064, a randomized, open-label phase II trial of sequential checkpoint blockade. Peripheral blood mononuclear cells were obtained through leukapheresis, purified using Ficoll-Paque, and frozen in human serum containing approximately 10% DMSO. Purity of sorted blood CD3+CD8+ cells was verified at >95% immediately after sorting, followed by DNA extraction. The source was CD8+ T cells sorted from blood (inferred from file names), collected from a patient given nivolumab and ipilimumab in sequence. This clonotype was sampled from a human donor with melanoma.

The nucleotides are TGTGCCAGCAGTGACTCGGTGGGGCAGGGAAACAATGAGCAGTTCTTC. Its protein is CASSDSVGQGNNEQFF. The receptor chain draws on TRBV6-4 and TRBJ2-1; TRBD1 could be the D gene, as 5 bases match. The germline V gene yields MRHNA for CDR1 and SNTAGT for CDR2. Trimming at the junction amounts to 0 bases on V and 5 bases on J, and the germline ends lie 14 bases apart. The CDR3 goes from the cysteine to the phenylalanine over 16 residues. Of all the DNA, just the CDR3 is kept, 48 bases in frame from base 1.